Only one count was recorded for the clone carrying this T cell receptor (beta chain). Sequencing used immunoSEQ multiplex PCR; TCRdb keeps in-frame clones, though not all of them. The data contain approximately 230,000 clones, 80% to 90% of them singletons. This entry belongs to a study of blood T cell repertoires in COVID-19. The CDR3 extends over 14 amino acids. The germline V gene encodes CDR1 MNHEY and CDR2 SVGAGI. Trimming shortened V by 8 bases and J by 6 bases, and 14 bases separated the two germline ends. The rearrangement links TRBV6-5 to TRBJ1-6; a weak D match, TRBD1 (6 bases). Sequenced: peripheral blood. This TCR was recovered from a man younger than 40 with active or convalescent COVID-19. The CDR3 region is CASRLSGVNSPLHF. The CDR3, as DNA: TGTGCCAGCCGCCTCTCAGGGGTTAATTCACCCCTCCACTTT.